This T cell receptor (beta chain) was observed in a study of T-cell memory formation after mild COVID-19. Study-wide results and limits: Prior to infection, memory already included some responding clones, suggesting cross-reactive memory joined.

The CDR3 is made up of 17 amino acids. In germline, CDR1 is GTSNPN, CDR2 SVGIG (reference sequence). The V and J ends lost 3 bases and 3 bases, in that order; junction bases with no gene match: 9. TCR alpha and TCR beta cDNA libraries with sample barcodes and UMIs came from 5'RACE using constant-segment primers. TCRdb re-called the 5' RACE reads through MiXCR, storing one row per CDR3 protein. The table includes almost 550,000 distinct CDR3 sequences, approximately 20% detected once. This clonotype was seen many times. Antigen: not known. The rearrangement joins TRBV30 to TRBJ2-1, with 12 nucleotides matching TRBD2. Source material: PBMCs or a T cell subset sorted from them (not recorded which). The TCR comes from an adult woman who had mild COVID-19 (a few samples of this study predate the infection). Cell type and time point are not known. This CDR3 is CAWRLKTSGRYYNEQFF. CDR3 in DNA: TGTGCCTGGAGACTTAAAACTAGCGGGAGGTACTACAATGAGCAGTTCTTC.